This T cell receptor (beta chain) originates from a study of technical replicates of blood from several donors. Clones were read by immunoSEQ multiplex PCR, and TCRdb kept only the in-frame ones, dropping some. Among roughly 60,000 clones, about 92% were seen once, and the ten largest hold around 4%. Germline CDR1 MNHEY, CDR2 SMNVEV (reference sequence). V trimming: 4 bases; J trimming: 2 bases; junction bases outside the gene matches: 6. The CDR3 runs 17 residues. The sample taken for sequencing was PBMCs. The chain is built from TRBV27 and TRBJ2-1, with 12 bases fitting TRBD2. The TCR sequence derives from a human donor in good health. Some clones in this sample may be carry-over from other donors' samples. CDR3 sequence: CASSSLAGGLTYNEQFF. The CDR3 nucleotides are TGTGCCAGCAGTTCACTAGCGGGGGGACTCACCTACAATGAGCAGTTCTTC.